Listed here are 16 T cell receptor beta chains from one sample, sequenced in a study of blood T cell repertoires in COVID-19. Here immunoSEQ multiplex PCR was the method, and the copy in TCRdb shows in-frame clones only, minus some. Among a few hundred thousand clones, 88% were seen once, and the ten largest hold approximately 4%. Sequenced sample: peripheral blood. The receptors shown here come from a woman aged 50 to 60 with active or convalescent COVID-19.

Here the CDR3 DNA reads TGCAGCGGGATCCTAGCGGGCGCACAGACCCAGTACTTC. As protein: CSGILAGAQTQYF. The gene calls are TRBV29-1 and TRBJ2-5; TRBD2 matches 8 bases. Germline CDR1 and CDR2: SQVTM and ANQGSEA. This CDR3 region has 13 residues. V trimming: 7 bases; J trimming: 6 bases; junction bases outside the gene matches: 10.

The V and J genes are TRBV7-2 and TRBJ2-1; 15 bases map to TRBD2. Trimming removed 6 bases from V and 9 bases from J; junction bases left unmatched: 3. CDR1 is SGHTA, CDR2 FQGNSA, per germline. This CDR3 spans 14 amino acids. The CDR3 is CASRRTSGRVEQFF. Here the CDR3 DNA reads TGTGCCAGCAGACGGACTAGCGGGAGGGTTGAGCAGTTCTTC.

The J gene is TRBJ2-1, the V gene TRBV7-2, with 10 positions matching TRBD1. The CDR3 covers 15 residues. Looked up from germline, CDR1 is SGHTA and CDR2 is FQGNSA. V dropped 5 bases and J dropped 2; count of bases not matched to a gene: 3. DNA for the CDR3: TGTGCCAGCAGCCCGGACAGGGGGACCTACAATGAGCAGTTCTTC. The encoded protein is CASSPDRGTYNEQFF.

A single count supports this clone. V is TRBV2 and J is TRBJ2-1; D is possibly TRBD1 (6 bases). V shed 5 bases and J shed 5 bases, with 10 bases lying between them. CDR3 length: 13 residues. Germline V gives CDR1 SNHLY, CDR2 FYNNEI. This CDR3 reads CASSNRANNEQFF. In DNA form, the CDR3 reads TGTGCCAGCAGTAACAGGGCGAACAATGAGCAGTTCTTC.

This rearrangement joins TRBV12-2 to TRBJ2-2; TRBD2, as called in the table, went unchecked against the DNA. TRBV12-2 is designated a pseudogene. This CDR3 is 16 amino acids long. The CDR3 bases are TGTGCAAGTCGCTTAGCGTGCCTAGAAAACACCGGGGAGCTGTTTTTT. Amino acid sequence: CASRLACLENTGELFF.

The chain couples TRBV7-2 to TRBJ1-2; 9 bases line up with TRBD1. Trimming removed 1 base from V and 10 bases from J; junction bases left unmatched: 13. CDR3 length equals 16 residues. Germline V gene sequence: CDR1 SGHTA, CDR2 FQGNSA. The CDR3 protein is CASSLGSDRGAPAYTF. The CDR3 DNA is TGTGCCAGCAGCTTAGGGAGCGACAGGGGGGCTCCTGCCTACACCTTC.

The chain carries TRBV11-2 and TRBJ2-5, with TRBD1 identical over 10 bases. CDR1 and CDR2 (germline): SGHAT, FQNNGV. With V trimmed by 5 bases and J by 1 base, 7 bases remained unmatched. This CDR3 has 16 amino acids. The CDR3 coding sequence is TGTGCCAGCAGCAAGCCGGGACAGGGGCCCCAAGAGACCCAGTACTTC. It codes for CASSKPGQGPQETQYF.

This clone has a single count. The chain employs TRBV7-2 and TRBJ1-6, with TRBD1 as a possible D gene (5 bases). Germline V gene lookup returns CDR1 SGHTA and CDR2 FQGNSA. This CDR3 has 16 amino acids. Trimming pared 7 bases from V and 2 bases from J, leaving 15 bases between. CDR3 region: CASTHRGGTYNSPLHF. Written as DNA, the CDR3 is TGTGCCAGCACCCACCGCGGGGGGACCTATAATTCACCCCTCCACTTT.

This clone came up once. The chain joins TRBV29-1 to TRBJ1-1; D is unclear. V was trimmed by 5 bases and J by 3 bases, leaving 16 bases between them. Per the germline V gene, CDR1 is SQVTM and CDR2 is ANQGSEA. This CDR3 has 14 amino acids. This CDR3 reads CSVRGQKKDTEAFF. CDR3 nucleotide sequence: TGCAGCGTTAGAGGGCAAAAGAAGGACACTGAAGCTTTCTTT. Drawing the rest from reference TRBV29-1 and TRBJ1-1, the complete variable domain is SAVISQKPSRDICQRGTSLTIQCQVDSQVTMMFWYRQQPGQSLTLIATANQGSEATYESGFVIDKFPISRPNLTFSTLTVSNMSPEDSSIYLCSVRGQKKDTEAFFGQGTRLTVV.

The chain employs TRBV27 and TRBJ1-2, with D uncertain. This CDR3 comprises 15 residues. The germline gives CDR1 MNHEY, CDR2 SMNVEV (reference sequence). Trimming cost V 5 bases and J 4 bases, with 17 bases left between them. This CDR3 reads CASSERPGFLYGYTF. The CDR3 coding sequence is TGTGCCAGCAGTGAACGACCGGGATTCCTCTATGGCTACACCTTC.

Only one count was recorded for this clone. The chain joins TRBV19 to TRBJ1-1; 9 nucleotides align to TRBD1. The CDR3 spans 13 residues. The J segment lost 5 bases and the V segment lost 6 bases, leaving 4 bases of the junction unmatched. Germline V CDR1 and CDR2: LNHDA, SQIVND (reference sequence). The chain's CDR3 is CASSQQGATEAFF. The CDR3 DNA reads TGTGCCAGTAGCCAACAGGGGGCTACTGAAGCTTTCTTT.

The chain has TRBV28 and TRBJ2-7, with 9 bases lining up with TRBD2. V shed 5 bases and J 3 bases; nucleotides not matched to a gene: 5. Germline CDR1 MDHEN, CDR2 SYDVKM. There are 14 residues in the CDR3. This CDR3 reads CASSAGGGRYEQYF. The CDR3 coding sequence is TGTGCCAGCAGTGCGGGAGGGGGCCGCTACGAGCAGTACTTC.

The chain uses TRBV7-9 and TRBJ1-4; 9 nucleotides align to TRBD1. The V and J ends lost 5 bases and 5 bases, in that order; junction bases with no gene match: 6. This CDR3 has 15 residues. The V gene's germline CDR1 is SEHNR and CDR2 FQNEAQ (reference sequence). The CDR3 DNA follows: TGTGCCAGCAGCAGGCGGACAGGGGAGAATGAAAAACTGTTTTTT. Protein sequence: CASSRRTGENEKLFF.

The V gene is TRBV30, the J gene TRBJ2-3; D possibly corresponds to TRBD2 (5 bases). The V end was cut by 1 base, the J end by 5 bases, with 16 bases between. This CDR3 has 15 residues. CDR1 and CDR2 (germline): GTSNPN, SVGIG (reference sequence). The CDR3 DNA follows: TGTGCCTGGAGTGCTACGACCGGGAAGGGAGATACGCAGTATTTT. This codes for CAWSATTGKGDTQYF.

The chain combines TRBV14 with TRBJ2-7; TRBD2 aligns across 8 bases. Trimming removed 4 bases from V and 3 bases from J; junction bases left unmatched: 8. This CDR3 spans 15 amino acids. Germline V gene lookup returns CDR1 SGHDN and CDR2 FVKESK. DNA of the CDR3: TGTGCCAGCAGCCTTATAGCGGGGCTCCTCTACGAGCAGTACTTC. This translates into CASSLIAGLLYEQYF.

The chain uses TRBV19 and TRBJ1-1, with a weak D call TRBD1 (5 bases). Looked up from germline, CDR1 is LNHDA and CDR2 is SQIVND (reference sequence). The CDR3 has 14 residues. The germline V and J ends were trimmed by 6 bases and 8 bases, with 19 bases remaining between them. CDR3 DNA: TGTGCCAGTAGGACCGGGCCCCCTTCAGGGGAAGCTTTCTTT. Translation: CASRTGPPSGEAFF.